Following are 32 T cell receptor beta chains from one sample sequenced in a study of CD8+ T cells in alopecia areata (dated by TCRdb to the late 2010s). The intended sense of this specimen's treatment or condition label: oral pan-JAK inhibitor, 5-10 mg twice daily. Library construction relied on the immunoSEQ multiplex PCR assay. For TCR sequencing, RNA was extracted from every sample and reverse transcribed into cDNA to serve as template. The immuneACCESS repertoire file appears here via TCRdb, limited to in-frame rearrangements. These files lack a portion of the clones; in checked studies, under half of the deficit traces to unresolved V genes, and the cause of the others is not known. The sample table holds 200,000 to 250,000 clones, of which roughly two fifths were seen once. The ten top clones hold 0.45% to 0.55% of the sample. The sequenced sample was CD4+ T cells sorted from blood, obtained at roughly week 30, from a patient treated with tofacitinib. These receptors all come from a human donor with alopecia areata.

This sequence joins TRBV30 and TRBJ1-3; no firm D call. V gave up 3 bases and J gave up 1 base, with 7 bases separating them. Germline values: CDR1 GTSNPN, CDR2 SVGIG (reference sequence). The CDR3 loop spans 13 amino acids. CDR3 sequence: CAWREWSGNTIYF. CDR3 nucleotide sequence: TGTGCCTGGAGGGAGTGGTCTGGAAACACCATATATTTT.

The rearrangement uses TRBV5-1 and TRBJ1-2; 7 nucleotides match TRBD1. This CDR3 has 15 amino acids. The germline gives CDR1 SGHRS, CDR2 YFSETQ. V was clipped by 5 bases and J by 2 bases; unmatched bases: 9. The CDR3 protein is CASSSAGTANYGYTF. CDR3 nucleotide sequence: TGCGCCAGCAGTTCCGCCGGGACAGCGAACTATGGCTACACCTTC.

The V gene is TRBV30, the J gene TRBJ2-3; 10 bases are shared with TRBD2. CDR1 is GTSNPN and CDR2 is SVGIG in the germline V gene (reference sequence). Trimming cost V 4 bases and J 3 bases; bases outside gene matches: 4. This CDR3 region has 14 residues. The CDR3 region is CAWTASGSTDTQYF. The CDR3 DNA follows: TGTGCCTGGACCGCTAGCGGGAGTACAGATACGCAGTATTTT. The whole variable domain, filled in from reference TRBV30 and TRBJ2-3, reads SQTIHQWPATLVQPVGSPLSLECTVEGTSNPNLYWYRQAAGRGLQLLFYSVGIGQISSEVPQNLSASRPQDRQFILSSKKLLLSDSGFYLCAWTASGSTDTQYFGPGTRLTVL.

The V gene is TRBV30, the J gene TRBJ1-5; D remains ambiguous. Germline V gene sequence: CDR1 GTSNPN, CDR2 SVGIG (reference sequence). V lost 0 bases and J 3 bases, leaving 21 bases between the germline ends. The CDR3 contains 18 residues. The CDR3 sequence is CAWSVKDWDFRDNQPQHF. CDR3 DNA sequence: TGTGCCTGGAGTGTAAAAGATTGGGATTTCCGGGACAATCAGCCCCAGCATTTT.

In its sample, this clone was seen a few times. V usage is TRBV19 and J usage is TRBJ1-2, with a tentative D call TRBD1 (5 bases). CDR1 LNHDA and CDR2 SQIVND come from the germline V gene (reference sequence). The CDR3 has 13 residues. V lost 6 bases and J lost 6, with 14 bases in between. The CDR3 protein is CASRRDGVDGYTF. The CDR3 DNA reads as TGTGCCAGTAGAAGGGACGGTGTAGATGGCTACACCTTC.

J is TRBJ2-7 and V is TRBV30; TRBD1 or TRBD2 may be the D gene (5 bases each). The CDR3 is 15 residues long. The V gene's germline CDR1 is GTSNPN and CDR2 SVGIG (reference sequence). The CDR3 DNA sequence: TGTGCTACTGGAGGAAAGGGGCGACGATTCTACGAGCAGTACTTC. It translates to CATGGKGRRFYEQYF.

The rearrangement uses TRBV2 and TRBJ1-5, with D perhaps matching TRBD1 (6 bases). Germline V lookup: CDR1 SNHLY, CDR2 FYNNEI. Trimming left V 6 bases short and J 1 base short, with 13 bases between. The CDR3 sequence is 15 residues long. DNA for the CDR3: TGTGCCAGCAGCGGGGTAAGGGGGAGCAATCAGCCCCAGCATTTT. Its translation is CASSGVRGSNQPQHF.

CDR3 DNA: TGTGCCAGCTCACCCCAGAAAGGGAATCAGCCCCAGCATTTT. As protein: CASSPQKGNQPQHF. The V gene is TRBV18, the J gene TRBJ1-5; the D is unclear. The ends were cut back, 3 bases at V and 4 bases at J, with 10 bases in the middle. The CDR3 totals 14 residues. Germline CDR1 reads KGHSH; CDR2 reads LQKENI.

The rearrangement uses TRBV19 and TRBJ1-2; the match to TRBD1 covers 9 bases. From germline, CDR1 is LNHDA and CDR2 SQIVND (reference sequence). V trimming: 4 bases; J trimming: 8 bases; junction bases outside the gene matches: 11. The CDR3 length is 15 residues. The CDR3 protein is CASSTWDRDGMGYTF. The CDR3 DNA reads as TGTGCCAGTAGTACTTGGGACAGGGATGGCATGGGCTACACCTTC.

The rearrangement uses TRBV7-9 and TRBJ2-5; 8 nucleotides agree with TRBD2. V shed 5 bases, J shed 2 bases, and the junction held 13 bases outside the gene matches. The CDR3 spans 17 residues. Germline V gene data show CDR1 as SEHNR and CDR2 as FQNEAQ (reference sequence). CDR3 loop: CASSRTRSGRWQETQYF. In nucleotides, the CDR3 is TGTGCCAGCAGCAGAACCCGAAGCGGGAGATGGCAAGAGACCCAGTACTTC. Drawing the rest from reference TRBV7-9 and TRBJ2-5, the complete variable domain is DTGVSQNPRHKITKRGQNVTFRCDPISEHNRLYWYRQTLGQGPEFLTYFQNEAQLEKSRLLSDRFSAERPKGSFSTLEIQRTEQGDSAMYLCASSRTRSGRWQETQYFGPGTRLLVL.

V is TRBV27 and J is TRBJ2-5; no definite D call. This CDR3 spans 15 amino acids. From germline, CDR1 is MNHEY and CDR2 SMNVEV (reference sequence). The V and J ends lost 2 bases and 5 bases respectively, with 15 bases between them. Here the CDR3 reads CASSLTYALSETQYF. CDR3 bases: TGTGCCAGCAGTTTAACGTATGCTTTGTCGGAGACCCAGTACTTC.

The chain couples TRBV20-1 to TRBJ2-7; the D is unclear. The CDR3 is 11 amino acids. Trimming stripped 4 bases from V and 7 bases from J, with 11 bases between. Germline loops: CDR1 DFQATT, CDR2 SNEGSKA (reference sequence). CDR3 bases: TGCAGTGCTATTACAGCAGGAGAGCAGTACTTC. Translated: CSAITAGEQYF.

This clone was seen only once. The chain is built from TRBV7-9 and TRBJ2-5; possibly TRBD2 for D (6 bases). The J call may be faulty, since TRBJ2-7 better matches the DNA end. Germline V lookup: CDR1 SEHNR, CDR2 FQNEAQ (reference sequence). CDR3 size: 13 residues. CDR3 in DNA: TGTGCCAGCAGCCCCGGGGGATACGACGAGCAGTACTTC. This translates into CASSPGGYDEQYF.

The rearrangement links TRBV15 to TRBJ1-2; possible D gene TRBD1, 5 bases. From germline, CDR1 is LNHNV and CDR2 YYDKDF (reference sequence). Trimming pared 1 base from V and 2 bases from J, leaving 8 bases between. CDR3 length equals 14 residues. The DNA of the CDR3 is TGTGCCACCAGCAGAGTTGACAGCAACTATGGCTACACCTTC. It specifies CATSRVDSNYGYTF.

This clone has a handful of counts. This chain joins TRBV28 and TRBJ1-2; D is possibly TRBD1 (5 bases). Germline CDR1 reads MDHEN; CDR2 reads SYDVKM. The CDR3 extends over 14 amino acids. The V end lost 6 bases, the J end lost 8 bases, and 19 bases lay between the germline ends. The CDR3 spells CASRAPDRASGYTF. Written as DNA, the CDR3 is TGTGCCAGCAGGGCCCCCGACAGAGCGAGCGGCTACACCTTC.

The V and J genes are TRBV6-1 and TRBJ2-5; 7 nucleotides match TRBD1. The CDR3 loop spans 15 amino acids. V was clipped by 7 bases and J by 5 bases; unmatched bases: 13. Germline CDR1 MNHNS, CDR2 SASEGT. In nucleotides, the CDR3 is TGTGCCAGCATCACATCGCGGACAGGTCGGGAGACCCAGTACTTC. This codes for CASITSRTGRETQYF.

The chain joins TRBV2 to TRBJ1-5; 7 bases are a match to TRBD1. The length of the CDR3 is 14 residues. CDR1 and CDR2 (germline): SNHLY, FYNNEI. V was pared by 5 bases and J by 1 base, with 2 bases of the junction left unmatched. The chain's CDR3 is CASSLTGSNQPQHF. CDR3 sequence (DNA): TGTGCCAGCAGTCTGACAGGGAGCAATCAGCCCCAGCATTTT.

There are a few counts of this clone. CDR3 in amino acids: CATSSGSSYNEQFF. In DNA, the CDR3 is TGTGCCACCTCCAGCGGGAGCTCCTACAATGAGCAGTTCTTC. The rearrangement links TRBV10-3 to TRBJ2-1, with 8 nucleotides matching TRBD2. J gave up 0 bases and V 10 bases, and 5 bases lay outside the gene matches. Germline V lookup: CDR1 ENHRY, CDR2 SYGVKD. The CDR3 loop spans 14 amino acids.

The genes are TRBV5-1 and TRBJ2-7, with 8 bases aligning to TRBD1. The CDR3 runs 15 residues. In germline, CDR1 is SGHRS, CDR2 YFSETQ. The J segment lost 5 bases and the V segment lost 1 base, leaving 8 bases of the junction unmatched. The CDR3 sequence: CASSLRGQGLDEQYF. In nucleotides, the CDR3 is TGCGCCAGCAGCTTGCGAGGACAGGGATTGGACGAGCAGTACTTC.

This clone has a handful of counts. The chain couples TRBV11-2 to TRBJ1-1, with D perhaps matching TRBD1 (6 bases). V lost 4 bases and J 1 base, leaving 10 bases between the germline ends. Germline V lookup: CDR1 SGHAT, CDR2 FQNNGV. The CDR3 is 14 residues long. The CDR3 DNA sequence: TGTGCCAGCAGCTCTTCGACAGGGAACACTGAAGCTTTCTTT. It specifies CASSSSTGNTEAFF. Full variable domain (missing parts from reference TRBV11-2 and TRBJ1-1): EAGVAQSPRYKIIEKRQSVAFWCNPISGHATLYWYQQILGQGPKLLIQFQNNGVVDDSQLPKDRFSAERLKGVDSTLKIQPAKLEDSAVYLCASSSSTGNTEAFFGQGTRLTVV.

This clone was picked up a small number of times. V gene TRBV6-1 combines with J gene TRBJ1-2; D is unresolved. Germline values: CDR1 MNHNS, CDR2 SASEGT. The CDR3 has 10 amino acids. V gave up 3 bases and J gave up 13 bases, with 9 bases separating them. The CDR3 sequence is CASSDGVLTF. The CDR3 DNA is TGTGCCAGCAGTGATGGCGTACTCACCTTC.

This clone was observed a few times. The V call is TRBV11-3, the J call TRBJ2-7, with D possibly TRBD2 on 6 matching bases. The germline V gene has CDR1 SGHNT and CDR2 YENEEA. The CDR3 extends over 14 amino acids. V lost 2 bases, J lost 6 bases, and 14 bases lay in between. Here the CDR3 reads CASSLYRGSTEQYF. The CDR3 DNA follows: TGTGCCAGCAGCTTATATCGGGGGTCTACCGAGCAGTACTTC.

The chain has TRBV11-2 and TRBJ2-1; TRBD2 matches 8 bases. The germline V gene encodes CDR1 SGHAT and CDR2 FQNNGV. J lost 7 bases, V lost 4 bases, and 15 bases had no gene match. This CDR3 has 17 residues. CDR3: CASSSRRASGPRNEQFF. CDR3 in DNA: TGTGCCAGCAGCTCCCGCCGTGCTAGCGGGCCGCGGAATGAGCAGTTCTTC.

Concerning this clone: The sample carries other DNA sequences with the same CDR3. The chain uses TRBV5-1 and TRBJ2-3; D might be TRBD1 or TRBD2, each matching 5 bases. Trimming took 4 bases from V and 6 from J, leaving 15 bases between them. CDR1 is SGHRS and CDR2 is YFSETQ in the germline V gene. The CDR3 loop spans 14 amino acids. The CDR3 region has the DNA TGCGCCAGCAGCCCAGGGACCACGGCGGATACGCAGTATTTT. Its translation is CASSPGTTADTQYF.

This clone showed up just once. The genes are TRBV25-1 and TRBJ1-1; the D gene is possibly TRBD1 (5 bases). V was cut by 1 base and J by 2 bases, with 8 bases left in between. CDR3 length equals 14 residues. Per germline, CDR1 MGHDK and CDR2 SYGVNS. CDR3 DNA: TGTGCCAGCAGTGAATTCGACAGCAACACTGAAGCTTTCTTT. Amino acid sequence: CASSEFDSNTEAFF.

This clone was counted ten times or more. The chain links TRBV23-1 to TRBJ1-1, with TRBD1 matching over 9 bases. TRBV23-1 is treated as an ORF (open reading frame) with a function not yet certain. The CDR3 is made up of 14 amino acids. V shed 4 bases, J shed 1 base, and the junction held 1 base outside the gene matches. CDR3 nucleotides: TGCGCCAGCAGTCCGGGACAGGGGAACACTGAAGCTTTCTTT. Encoded protein: CASSPGQGNTEAFF.

V usage is TRBV6-5 and J usage is TRBJ1-2; D not resolved. V lost 6 bases and J 7 bases, leaving 18 bases between the germline ends. Germline CDR1 is MNHEY and CDR2 is SVGAGI. CDR3 length equals 14 residues. The CDR3 bases are TGTGCCAGCAGACCAGAATCGTATAGAGCTGGCTACACCTTC. It is translated as CASRPESYRAGYTF.

The chain recombines TRBV29-1 with TRBJ1-1; 7 nucleotides match TRBD1. This CDR3 has 14 residues. V was clipped by 2 bases and J by 10 bases; unmatched bases: 13. Germline CDR1 and CDR2: SQVTM and ANQGSEA. The chain's CDR3 is CSVETLDRAKAAFF. The CDR3 DNA is TGCAGCGTTGAAACACTAGACAGGGCGAAGGCAGCTTTCTTT.

The chain combines TRBV30 with TRBJ1-5; TRBD1 matches at 9 bases. V lost 8 bases, J lost 5 bases, and 13 bases stayed unmatched. Germline V gene data show CDR1 as GTSNPN and CDR2 as SVGIG (reference sequence). This CDR3 is built from 15 residues. The CDR3 nucleotides read TGTGCCGCCTTTGAAGGGACAGGGAACGATCAGCCCCAGCATTTT. As protein: CAAFEGTGNDQPQHF.

This clone was seen a handful of times. V is TRBV6-5 and J is TRBJ2-2; D uncertain. Deletions cut 2 bases from V and 0 bases from J, with 4 bases between. The CDR3 totals 14 residues. Germline V CDR1 and CDR2: MNHEY, SVGAGI. The chain's CDR3 is CASSYGANTGELFF. CDR3 coding DNA: TGTGCCAGCAGTTACGGAGCGAACACCGGGGAGCTGTTTTTT.

The chain joins TRBV6-1 to TRBJ2-1; D is uncertain. Trimming stripped 4 bases from V and 7 bases from J, with 11 bases between. From germline, CDR1 is MNHNS and CDR2 SASEGT. CDR3 length equals 13 residues. The CDR3 region has the DNA TGTGCCAGCAGTGTCCCGGTGGTGAATGAGCAGTTCTTC. It codes for CASSVPVVNEQFF.

The J gene is TRBJ2-4, the V gene TRBV29-1; D is unresolved. CDR3 length: 16 residues. Germline CDR1 is SQVTM and CDR2 is ANQGSEA. The ends were cut back, 0 bases at V and 1 base at J, with 13 bases in the middle. The CDR3 DNA reads TGCAGCGTTGAAGATCGACGGTACGGGGCCAAAAACATTCAGTACTTC. It codes for CSVEDRRYGAKNIQYF.